These 23 T cell receptor beta chains were sequenced from one sample in a study of shared clonotypes between healthy human individuals. Terminally differentiated effector memory CD45RA+ cells were excluded by CCR7 positive selection of CD45RO-negative cells. The assay was immunoSEQ multiplex PCR, and TCRdb's table has in-frame clones only and misses some. The sample contains about 2.2 million clones, about 93% of which appear only once. Sequencing was carried out using naive CD8+ T cells from PBMCs. Every receptor here comes from a man between 18 and 29 years old in good health. Some clones in this sample may be carry-over from other donors' samples.

This chain links TRBV5-1 with TRBJ2-7; 9 bases match TRBD1. This CDR3 contains 14 residues. Trimming cost V 2 bases and J 5 bases; bases outside gene matches: 5. Looked up from germline, CDR1 is SGHRS and CDR2 is YFSETQ. The CDR3 here is CASSFGQGTDEQYF. In DNA, the CDR3 is TGCGCCAGCAGCTTCGGACAGGGGACGGACGAGCAGTACTTC.

The DNA of the CDR3 is TGTGCCAGCAGCGTAGGTCGGGACACAGATACGCAGTATTTT. It specifies CASSVGRDTDTQYF. The chain is built from TRBV9 and TRBJ2-3; D might be TRBD2 (5 bases). V lost 0 bases, J lost 2 bases, and 7 bases lay in between. From germline, CDR1 is SGDLS and CDR2 YYNGEE. This CDR3 has 14 residues.

This chain connects TRBV11-2 to TRBJ2-1; D remains ambiguous. CDR1 and CDR2 (germline): SGHAT, FQNNGV. Trimming shortened V by 5 bases and J by 7 bases, and 9 bases separated the two germline ends. The CDR3 length is 12 residues. The CDR3 coding sequence is TGTGCCAGCAGCCCTCAATTGAATGAGCAGTTCTTC. Its protein is CASSPQLNEQFF.

This clone has just one count. This sequence joins TRBV7-9 and TRBJ2-7; no clear D gene. The V gene lost 0 bases and the J gene lost 6 bases, with 9 bases spanning the gap. Germline assignment: CDR1 SEHNR and CDR2 FQNEAQ (reference sequence). The CDR3 consists of 13 residues. The CDR3 DNA sequence: TGTGCCAGCAGCTTAGCGCCTACAGCCGAGCAGTACTTC. As protein: CASSLAPTAEQYF.

Regarding this clone: This sample also contains other DNA sequences that code for the same CDR3. The rearrangement links TRBV28 to TRBJ1-1, with a weak D call TRBD1 (5 bases). Germline-derived CDR1 and CDR2 are MDHEN and SYDVKM. This CDR3 spans 14 amino acids. V was trimmed by 3 bases and J by 5 bases, leaving 13 bases between them. The CDR3 region has the DNA TGTGCCAGCAGTTTCTTTCGGGGGGGAACTGAAGCTTTCTTT. Amino acids: CASSFFRGGTEAFF.

V and J are TRBV27 and TRBJ2-3; TRBD2 matches 10 bases. Trimming removed 6 bases from V and 6 bases from J; junction bases left unmatched: 6. This CDR3 comprises 14 residues. Per the germline V gene, CDR1 is MNHEY and CDR2 is SMNVEV (reference sequence). CDR3 in amino acids: CASRPSGSPDTQYF. The DNA for the CDR3 is TGTGCCAGCAGGCCTAGCGGGAGTCCGGATACGCAGTATTTT.

This chain joins TRBV5-4 and TRBJ2-7; D is perhaps TRBD1 or TRBD2 (5 bases each). Looked up from germline, CDR1 is SGHNT and CDR2 is YYREEE (reference sequence). This CDR3 region has 17 residues. V was trimmed by 6 bases and J by 7 bases, leaving 29 bases between them. The CDR3 spells CASTTGPSYTESEEQYF. Written as DNA, the CDR3 is TGTGCCAGCACCACGGGACCGAGCTACACCGAATCTGAGGAGCAGTACTTC.

This clone has more than one count but fewer than ten. The rearrangement joins TRBV7-8 to TRBJ2-7, with D hard to call. Germline V gene lookup returns CDR1 SGHVS and CDR2 FQNEAQ. The V and J ends lost 6 bases and 2 bases respectively, with 11 bases between them. CDR3 size: 13 residues. CDR3 DNA: TGTGCCAGCAGTTTTTTGGAAGCCTACGAGCAGTACTTC. Residues: CASSFLEAYEQYF.

As concerns this clone: The same CDR3 also results from other DNA sequences found in this sample. This chain joins TRBV6-5 and TRBJ2-7; D gene unclear. The CDR3 has 14 residues. Trimming stripped 6 bases from V and 0 bases from J, with 12 bases between. The V gene's germline CDR1 is MNHEY and CDR2 SVGAGI. CDR3: CASSPGESSYEQYF. The CDR3 nucleotides read TGTGCCAGCAGCCCCGGAGAGAGCTCCTACGAGCAGTACTTC.

J is TRBJ1-5 and V is TRBV30; perhaps TRBD1 as D (5 bases). Germline assignment: CDR1 GTSNPN and CDR2 SVGIG (reference sequence). The CDR3 extends over 13 amino acids. V dropped 5 bases and J dropped 6 bases, with 14 bases sitting between them. CDR3 sequence reads: CAWGTSDSQPQHF. CDR3 sequence (DNA): TGTGCCTGGGGTACCTCCGACAGTCAGCCCCAGCATTTT.

V is TRBV6-6 and J is TRBJ1-2, with D unclear. CDR1 and CDR2 from the germline V gene are MNHNY and SVGAGI (reference sequence). CDR3 length: 15 residues. Trimming cost V 6 bases and J 3 bases, with 17 bases left between them. As DNA, the CDR3 is TGTGCCAGCAGCCCAAGGGCCCCGAGGGACTATGGCTACACCTTC. It encodes CASSPRAPRDYGYTF.

This rearrangement joins TRBV10-1 to TRBJ2-1; D uncertain. Trimming removed 6 bases from V and 6 bases from J, with 6 bases in between. Germline CDR1 WNHNN, CDR2 SYGVQD (reference sequence). This CDR3 has 11 residues. CDR3 nucleotide sequence: TGCGCCAGCAGCAGCCTCAATGAGCAGTTCTTC. As protein: CASSSLNEQFF.

The chain uses TRBV6-5 and TRBJ1-4; unclear D gene. CDR1 is MNHEY and CDR2 is SVGAGI in the germline V gene. CDR3 length: 15 residues. Trimming took off 5 bases at V and 4 bases at J, with 14 bases between the two ends. CDR3 DNA sequence: TGTGCCAGCAGTACCGAAGGAGGTCTTAATGAAAAACTGTTTTTT. This translates into CASSTEGGLNEKLFF.

The chain combines TRBV2 with TRBJ2-7; 7 bases are shared with TRBD1. Trimming cost V 6 bases and J 0 bases; bases outside gene matches: 8. The germline CDR1 and CDR2 sequences are SNHLY and FYNNEI. This CDR3 is built from 15 residues. The CDR3 is CASRGATGISYEQYF. DNA for the CDR3: TGTGCCAGCAGGGGAGCGACAGGGATCTCCTACGAGCAGTACTTC.

The chain couples TRBV11-2 to TRBJ2-1; 8 bases map to TRBD2. The CDR3 is 12 amino acids. V lost 3 bases and J lost 9; bases outside the gene matches: 1. CDR1 SGHAT and CDR2 FQNNGV come from the germline V gene. CDR3 region: CASSFAGGEQFF. The CDR3 nucleotides read TGTGCCAGCAGCTTCGCGGGGGGTGAGCAGTTCTTC. Looking up the rest from reference TRBV11-2 and TRBJ2-1 gives the full variable domain: EAGVAQSPRYKIIEKRQSVAFWCNPISGHATLYWYQQILGQGPKLLIQFQNNGVVDDSQLPKDRFSAERLKGVDSTLKIQPAKLEDSAVYLCASSFAGGEQFFGPGTRLTVL.

The chain joins TRBV29-1 to TRBJ2-1; the match to TRBD2 covers 16 bases. Trimming took 8 bases from V and 5 from J; bases not matched to a gene: 9. The germline V gene has CDR1 SQVTM and CDR2 ANQGSEA. The CDR3 contains 16 residues. The CDR3 DNA reads as TGCAGCTCGGGACTAGCGGGAGGGCCTTCCCACAATGAGCAGTTCTTC. This sequence encodes CSSGLAGGPSHNEQFF.

In the case of this clone: This specimen includes other DNA sequences encoding the same CDR3. The chain carries TRBV7-9 and TRBJ2-7; the D is unclear. This CDR3 comprises 11 residues. Germline V gives CDR1 SEHNR, CDR2 FQNEAQ (reference sequence). Trimming removed 2 bases at V and 5 bases at J, with 4 bases between. The CDR3 DNA sequence: TGTGCCAGCAGCTTAACCCACGAGCAGTACTTC. The encoded protein is CASSLTHEQYF.

This clone occurred a few times. This chain uses TRBV7-9 with TRBJ1-2, with a weak D call TRBD1 (5 bases). The CDR3 covers 14 residues. Looked up from germline, CDR1 is SEHNR and CDR2 is FQNEAQ (reference sequence). V lost 4 bases to trimming and J lost 8 bases, with 17 bases between them. The CDR3 sequence: CASSSHDPWGGYTF. The CDR3 DNA reads as TGTGCCAGCAGCTCACATGACCCCTGGGGGGGCTACACCTTC.

CDR3 loop: CASSQEGLGAGGYNEQFF. CDR3 nucleotide sequence: TGCGCCAGCAGCCAAGAGGGTTTAGGAGCGGGAGGTTACAATGAGCAGTTCTTC. The chain carries TRBV4-1 and TRBJ2-1; 9 nucleotides match TRBD2. CDR1 is MGHRA and CDR2 is YSYEKL in the germline V gene. V was pared by 0 bases and J by 4 bases, with 10 bases of the junction left unmatched. The CDR3 is 18 residues long.

The V gene is TRBV30, the J gene TRBJ2-1, with D perhaps matching TRBD1 (6 bases). In germline, CDR1 is GTSNPN, CDR2 SVGIG (reference sequence). The ends were cut back, 8 bases at V and 3 bases at J, with 20 bases in the middle. The CDR3 runs 15 residues. The CDR3 protein is CAGTWGPGVYNEQFF. As DNA, the CDR3 is TGTGCCGGGACGTGGGGGCCAGGGGTCTACAATGAGCAGTTCTTC. The full variable domain, in which reference TRBV30 and TRBJ2-1 provide the parts outside the CDR3, is SQTIHQWPATLVQPVGSPLSLECTVEGTSNPNLYWYRQAAGRGLQLLFYSVGIGQISSEVPQNLSASRPQDRQFILSSKKLLLSDSGFYLCAGTWGPGVYNEQFFGPGTRLTVL.

V is TRBV15 and J is TRBJ1-4; D gene unclear. CDR3 length: 16 amino acids. Per the germline V gene, CDR1 is LNHNV and CDR2 is YYDKDF (reference sequence). The ends were cut back, 3 bases at V and 0 bases at J, with 11 bases in the middle. CDR3 DNA sequence: TGTGCCACCAGCAGGCGGGGAGGTGCAACTAATGAAAAACTGTTTTTT. Translated, it gives CATSRRGGATNEKLFF.

The V and J genes are TRBV28 and TRBJ2-3; D is uncertain. Per germline, CDR1 MDHEN and CDR2 SYDVKM. CDR3 size: 15 residues. V was trimmed by 4 bases and J by 3 bases, leaving 14 bases between them. The CDR3, as DNA: TGTGCCAGCAGTTCGGACCCACTTAAGACAGATACGCAGTATTTT. Protein product: CASSSDPLKTDTQYF. Using reference TRBV28 and TRBJ2-3 for the parts outside the CDR3, the full variable domain is DVKVTQSSRYLVKRTGEKVFLECVQDMDHENMFWYRQDPGLGLRLIYFSYDVKMKEKGDIPEGYSVSREKKERFSLILESASTNQTSMYLCASSSDPLKTDTQYFGPGTRLTVL.

The J gene is TRBJ2-1, the V gene TRBV14; no reliable D call. The ends were cut back, 0 bases at V and 8 bases at J, with 8 bases in the middle. Germline assignment: CDR1 SGHDN and CDR2 FVKESK. There are 13 residues in the CDR3. This chain's CDR3 is CASSQEVWYEQFF. CDR3 DNA sequence: TGTGCCAGCAGCCAAGAAGTGTGGTATGAGCAGTTCTTC.